The 2 T cell receptor beta chains in this list originate from one sample, sequenced in a study of Graves' ophthalmopathy and Graves' hyperthyroidism. For repertoire sequencing, the TCR beta CDR3 regions were amplified from RNA transcripts. RT-PCR in the first round used HTBI primers; a second-round multiplex PCR followed. TCRdb re-called the multiplex PCR reads with MiXCR, one entry per CDR3 protein. The sample yields some 1.1 million distinct CDR3 sequences, roughly 35% seen once. Sequencing input: peripheral blood or thyroid tissue (not recorded which). These receptors came from an adult man with Graves' hyperthyroidism.

The CDR3 protein is CASSWLTGTQETQYF. The CDR3 nucleotides read TGTGCCAGCAGTTGGCTAACGGGCACTCAAGAGACCCAGTACTTC. The rearrangement links TRBV6-6 to TRBJ2-5; no clear D. Trimming left V 4 bases short and J 2 bases short, with 14 bases between. Per the germline V gene, CDR1 is MNHNY and CDR2 is SVGAGI (reference sequence). This CDR3 is 15 amino acids long.

The V and J genes are TRBV27 and TRBJ2-7; perhaps TRBD2 as D (7 bases). Germline lookup yields CDR1 MNHEY and CDR2 SMNVEV (reference sequence). V was cut by 5 bases and J by 4 bases, with 18 bases left in between. The CDR3 is 15 amino acids. In nucleotides, the CDR3 is TGTGCCAGCAGTATCATGGGGGGGGGCTGGTACGAGCAGTACTTC. Its translation: CASSIMGGGWYEQYF.